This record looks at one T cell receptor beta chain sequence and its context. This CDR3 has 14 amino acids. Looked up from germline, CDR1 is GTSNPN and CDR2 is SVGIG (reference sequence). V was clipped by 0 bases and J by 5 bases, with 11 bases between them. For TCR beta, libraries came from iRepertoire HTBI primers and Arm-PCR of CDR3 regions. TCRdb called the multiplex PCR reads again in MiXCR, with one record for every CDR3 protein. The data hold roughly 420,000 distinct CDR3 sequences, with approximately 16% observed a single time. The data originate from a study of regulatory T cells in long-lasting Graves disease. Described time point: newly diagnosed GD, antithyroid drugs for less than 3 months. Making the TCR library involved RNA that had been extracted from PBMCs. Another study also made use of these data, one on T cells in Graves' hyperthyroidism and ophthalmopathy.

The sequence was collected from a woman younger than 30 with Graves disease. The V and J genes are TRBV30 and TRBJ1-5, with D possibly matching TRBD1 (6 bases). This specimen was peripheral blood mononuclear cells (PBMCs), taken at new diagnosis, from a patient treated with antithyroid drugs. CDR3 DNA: TGTGCCTGGAGTGTAGGACAGCTCTATCAGCCCCAGCATTTT. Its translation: CAWSVGQLYQPQHF.